This TCR beta chain stems from a study of blood T cell repertoires in COVID-19. Sequencing was performed with immunoSEQ multiplex PCR; in TCRdb, only in-frame clones are kept and a portion is missing. The sample holds more than 200,000 clones, about 90% seen once. Germline values: CDR1 MNHEY, CDR2 SVGAGI. The CDR3 runs to 12 residues. Trimming took off 6 bases at V and 8 bases at J, with 13 bases between the two ends. The clonotype originates from a woman in her 30s who had been exposed to COVID-19. What was sequenced was PBMCs or T cells enriched from blood (not recorded which). J is TRBJ1-2 and V is TRBV6-5; D might be TRBD1 (6 bases). Here the CDR3 reads CASRVTGSGYTF. In nucleotides, the CDR3 is TGTGCCAGCAGGGTGACAGGATCCGGCTACACCTTC.